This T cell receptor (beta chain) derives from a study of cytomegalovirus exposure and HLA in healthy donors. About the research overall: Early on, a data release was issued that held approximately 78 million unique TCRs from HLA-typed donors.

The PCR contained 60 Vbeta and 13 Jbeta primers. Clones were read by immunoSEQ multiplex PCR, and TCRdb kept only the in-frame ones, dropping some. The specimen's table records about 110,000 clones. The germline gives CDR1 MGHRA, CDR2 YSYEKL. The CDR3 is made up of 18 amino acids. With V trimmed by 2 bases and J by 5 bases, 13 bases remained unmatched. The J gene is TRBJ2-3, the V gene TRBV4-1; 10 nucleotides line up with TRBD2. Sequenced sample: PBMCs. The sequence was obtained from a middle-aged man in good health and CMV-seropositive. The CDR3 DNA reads TGCGCCAGCAGCCAAAGCGGGAGGGTCGGTGGGAGAAAAGATACGCAGTATTTT. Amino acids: CASSQSGRVGGRKDTQYF.